Listed below are T cell receptor beta chains from one sample, sequenced in a study of early T cells in non-severe SARS-CoV-2 infection. Each CDR3 protein is one row after TCRdb ran MiXCR on the 5' RACE reads. Here the sample spans about 90,000 distinct CDR3 sequences, over 9.5% being singletons. The sample in question was whole blood, obtained at baseline. These receptors were collected from an adult who was a healthcare worker with PCR-confirmed SARS-CoV-2 infection or an uninfected control (not recorded which). Each CDR3 is given with its conserved first and last residue. Fields, in order: clone size, J gene, V gene, D gene, CDR3 DNA, CDR3 protein. D genes are given only for firm matches. Size is omitted from some rows. Given values are once, few, many or a class for expanded clones.

clone_size: .; j_call: TRBJ2-2; v_call: TRBV12-3/TRBV12-4; d_call: .; cdr3_nt: TGTGCCAGCAGTTTTGCGGTATCCCCGACCGGGGAGCTGTTTTTT; cdr3_aa: CASSFAVSPTGELFF
clone_size: few; j_call: TRBJ1-2; v_call: TRBV7-9; d_call: .; cdr3_nt: TGTGCCAGCAGCCCCCCGCCGCTCACCTATGGCTACACCTTC; cdr3_aa: CASSPPPLTYGYTF
clone_size: .; j_call: TRBJ1-2; v_call: TRBV19; d_call: .; cdr3_nt: TGTGCCAGCGCAGTAACGAACAGTGATTTCTATGGCTACACCTTC; cdr3_aa: CASAVTNSDFYGYTF
clone_size: many; j_call: TRBJ2-7; v_call: TRBV10-3; d_call: .; cdr3_nt: TGTGCCATCAGACCCGGCGGCAGAACCTACGAGCAGTACTTC; cdr3_aa: CAIRPGGRTYEQYF
clone_size: many; j_call: TRBJ2-1; v_call: TRBV18; d_call: TRBD2; cdr3_nt: TGTGCCAGCTCACCCTGGACTAGCGGGGGGGCTGGCGATGAGCAGTTCTTC; cdr3_aa: CASSPWTSGGAGDEQFF
clone_size: few; j_call: TRBJ2-7; v_call: TRBV12-3/TRBV12-4; d_call: .; cdr3_nt: TGTGCCAGCAGTTTACAAGGGGGGGTCAACGAGCAGTACTTC; cdr3_aa: CASSLQGGVNEQYF
clone_size: .; j_call: TRBJ2-7; v_call: TRBV6-4; d_call: .; cdr3_nt: TGTGCCAGCAGTGAAAAGGGGAATCGAGGCGAGCAGTACTTC; cdr3_aa: CASSEKGNRGEQYF
clone_size: .; j_call: TRBJ2-5; v_call: TRBV30; d_call: .; cdr3_nt: TGTGCCTGGAGTAGGGACCACGGGGAGACCCAGTACTTC; cdr3_aa: CAWSRDHGETQYF
clone_size: few; j_call: TRBJ1-2; v_call: TRBV6-6; d_call: .; cdr3_nt: TGTGCCAGCAGCCACCGGGCCAACTATGGCTACACCTTC; cdr3_aa: CASSHRANYGYTF
clone_size: .; j_call: TRBJ1-5; v_call: TRBV6-6; d_call: TRBD1; cdr3_nt: TGTGCCAGCAGTATGCCCGGACAGGGCAGGGTAGAGCAGCCCCAGCATTTT; cdr3_aa: CASSMPGQGRVEQPQHF
clone_size: few; j_call: TRBJ2-4; v_call: TRBV27; d_call: .; cdr3_nt: TGTGCCAGCAGTAACGACAGAAGCCTAGCCAAAAACATTCAGTACTTC; cdr3_aa: CASSNDRSLAKNIQYF
clone_size: .; j_call: TRBJ1-2; v_call: TRBV29-1; d_call: TRBD1; cdr3_nt: TGCAGCGTGGGGACAGGGTATGGCTACACCTTC; cdr3_aa: CSVGTGYGYTF
clone_size: .; j_call: TRBJ1-1; v_call: TRBV28; d_call: .; cdr3_nt: TGTGCCAGCAGTTTGGACACTGAAGCTTTCTTT; cdr3_aa: CASSLDTEAFF
clone_size: many; j_call: TRBJ2-1; v_call: TRBV15; d_call: TRBD2; cdr3_nt: TGTGCCACCAGCAGAGAGGGACTAGCGGGAGGGCATCAGTTCTTC; cdr3_aa: CATSREGLAGGHQFF
clone_size: many; j_call: TRBJ2-3; v_call: TRBV7-9; d_call: .; cdr3_nt: TGTGCCAGCAGCTTAGAGCGGGACAGTAGCACAGATACGCAGTATTTT; cdr3_aa: CASSLERDSSTDTQYF
clone_size: few; j_call: TRBJ1-5; v_call: TRBV6-2/TRBV6-3; d_call: TRBD1; cdr3_nt: TGTGCCAGCAGACTGGCAGGGGGAGTAAGTCAGCCCCAGCATTTT; cdr3_aa: CASRLAGGVSQPQHF
clone_size: few; j_call: TRBJ1-1; v_call: TRBV12-3/TRBV12-4; d_call: .; cdr3_nt: TGTGCCAGCAGTGGAAACCGGGCCACTGAAGCTTTCTTT; cdr3_aa: CASSGNRATEAFF
clone_size: many; j_call: TRBJ1-5; v_call: TRBV12-3/TRBV12-4; d_call: .; cdr3_nt: TGTGCCAGCAGTTTGGGAGGGGGGGTCAATCAGCCCCAGCATTTT; cdr3_aa: CASSLGGGVNQPQHF
clone_size: many; j_call: TRBJ1-2; v_call: TRBV12-3/TRBV12-4; d_call: .; cdr3_nt: TGTGCCAGCAGTAAATCCTCGGGGACTCGCGGCTACACCTTC; cdr3_aa: CASSKSSGTRGYTF
clone_size: few; j_call: TRBJ2-3; v_call: TRBV19; d_call: TRBD2; cdr3_nt: TGTGCCAGTAGCAGCGGGAGGGCCCCCACAGATACGCAGTATTTT; cdr3_aa: CASSSGRAPTDTQYF
clone_size: few; j_call: TRBJ1-1; v_call: TRBV7-6; d_call: TRBD1; cdr3_nt: TGTGCCAGCAGCCACCCCATTAGGACAGGGGGCGTTATGAACACTGAAGCTTTCTTT; cdr3_aa: CASSHPIRTGGVMNTEAFF
clone_size: many; j_call: TRBJ2-7; v_call: TRBV28; d_call: .; cdr3_nt: TGTGCCACCCGGCGAAGCTACGAGCAGTACTTC; cdr3_aa: CATRRSYEQYF
clone_size: many; j_call: TRBJ2-6; v_call: TRBV30; d_call: .; cdr3_nt: TGTGCCTGGAGTTTAGGGAGTGGGGCCAACGTCCTGACTTTC; cdr3_aa: CAWSLGSGANVLTF
clone_size: few; j_call: TRBJ2-7; v_call: TRBV5-6; d_call: TRBD2; cdr3_nt: TGTGCCAGCAGCTTGGCCGGGGACTACACCTGGGAGCAGTACTTC; cdr3_aa: CASSLAGDYTWEQYF
clone_size: few; j_call: TRBJ1-1; v_call: TRBV3-1; d_call: .; cdr3_nt: TGTGCCAGCAGCCAAGATTTAAGGGGTAGTAGGACTGAAGCTTTCTTT; cdr3_aa: CASSQDLRGSRTEAFF
clone_size: .; j_call: TRBJ2-7; v_call: TRBV30; d_call: TRBD2; cdr3_nt: TGTGCCTGGTCGACTAGCGGGACCTACGAGCAGTACTTC; cdr3_aa: CAWSTSGTYEQYF
clone_size: .; j_call: TRBJ2-7; v_call: TRBV6-6; d_call: .; cdr3_nt: TGTGCCAGCAGCGGGACTCAAACCTACGAGCAGTACTTC; cdr3_aa: CASSGTQTYEQYF
clone_size: .; j_call: TRBJ1-2; v_call: TRBV21-1; d_call: .; cdr3_nt: TGTGCCAGCACCGGTCGGCCGGCGGCAGGAGTGGGCTATGGCTACACCTTC; cdr3_aa: CASTGRPAAGVGYGYTF
clone_size: few; j_call: TRBJ1-2; v_call: TRBV5-1; d_call: .; cdr3_nt: TGCGCCAGCAGCTTGGAGACGGTTACCCATAACTATGGCTACACCTTC; cdr3_aa: CASSLETVTHNYGYTF
clone_size: few; j_call: TRBJ2-4; v_call: TRBV4-1; d_call: TRBD2; cdr3_nt: TGCGCCAGCAGCCAAGGTTCCCAGGGAGGGAAAAACATTCAGTACTTC; cdr3_aa: CASSQGSQGGKNIQYF
clone_size: once; j_call: TRBJ1-6; v_call: TRBV6-6; d_call: .; cdr3_nt: TGTGCCAGCAGGGCGGCCTATGATTCACCCCTCCACTTT; cdr3_aa: CASRAAYDSPLHF
clone_size: few; j_call: TRBJ2-2; v_call: TRBV29-1; d_call: TRBD2; cdr3_nt: TGCAGCGTTGCAGCGGGAGGGGGTAGCCGGGAGCTGTTTTTT; cdr3_aa: CSVAAGGGSRELFF
clone_size: few; j_call: TRBJ2-1; v_call: TRBV5-1; d_call: .; cdr3_nt: TGCGCCAGCAGCCCACAGGCCGGGAGCTCCTACAATGAGCAGTTCTTC; cdr3_aa: CASSPQAGSSYNEQFF
clone_size: .; j_call: TRBJ2-2; v_call: TRBV7-2; d_call: .; cdr3_nt: TGTGCCAGCAGCTTAGGGGCTGGGGGACGGAACACCGGGGAGCTGTTTTTT; cdr3_aa: CASSLGAGGRNTGELFF
clone_size: few; j_call: TRBJ1-2; v_call: TRBV11-1; d_call: .; cdr3_nt: TGTGCCAGCAGCTCCGATCCGTTAGGGGTCAGCTACACCTTC; cdr3_aa: CASSSDPLGVSYTF
clone_size: .; j_call: TRBJ2-7; v_call: TRBV11-2; d_call: .; cdr3_nt: TGTGCCAGCAGCTTAGAGTATAGCTTTACCTACGAGCAGTACTTC; cdr3_aa: CASSLEYSFTYEQYF
clone_size: many; j_call: TRBJ1-4; v_call: TRBV20-1; d_call: .; cdr3_nt: TGCAGTGCTAGAGACCTATCTGAAAAACTGTTTTTT; cdr3_aa: CSARDLSEKLFF
clone_size: few; j_call: TRBJ2-3; v_call: TRBV9; d_call: .; cdr3_nt: TGTGCCAGCAGCGTCCGATGGGGTCTCGCAGATACGCAGTATTTT; cdr3_aa: CASSVRWGLADTQYF
clone_size: .; j_call: TRBJ1-5; v_call: TRBV3-1; d_call: .; cdr3_nt: TGTGCCAGCAGTCCGACGGGCGATCAGCCCCAGCATTTT; cdr3_aa: CASSPTGDQPQHF
clone_size: few; j_call: TRBJ1-5; v_call: TRBV11-2; d_call: .; cdr3_nt: TGTGCCAGCAGCCTGACCCGAGAGAGACAGCCCCAGCATTTT; cdr3_aa: CASSLTRERQPQHF
clone_size: many; j_call: TRBJ2-2; v_call: TRBV7-9; d_call: .; cdr3_nt: TGTGCCAGCAGCCCCCGACGGGAAAACACCGGGGAGCTGTTTTTT; cdr3_aa: CASSPRRENTGELFF
clone_size: many; j_call: TRBJ1-6; v_call: TRBV25-1; d_call: TRBD1; cdr3_nt: TGTGCCAGCAGCCAGGGACAGGCTAATTCACCCCTCCACTTT; cdr3_aa: CASSQGQANSPLHF
clone_size: .; j_call: TRBJ2-1; v_call: TRBV5-1; d_call: .; cdr3_nt: TGCGCCAGCAGCTCGGACAGAAGCTCCTACAATGAGCAGTTCTTC; cdr3_aa: CASSSDRSSYNEQFF
clone_size: .; j_call: TRBJ2-4; v_call: TRBV6-5; d_call: .; cdr3_nt: TGTGCCAGCAGTCGGCCAACTGGGGTTCAGTACTTC; cdr3_aa: CASSRPTGVQYF
clone_size: few; j_call: TRBJ2-3; v_call: TRBV7-6; d_call: .; cdr3_nt: TGTGCCAGCAGCTACGGGGGAGGCCCCACAGATACGCAGTATTTT; cdr3_aa: CASSYGGGPTDTQYF
clone_size: few; j_call: TRBJ1-6; v_call: TRBV7-9; d_call: .; cdr3_nt: TGTGCCAGCAGCCGGACGGCTGCTAATTCACCCCTCCACTTT; cdr3_aa: CASSRTAANSPLHF
clone_size: .; j_call: TRBJ1-1; v_call: TRBV6-2/TRBV6-3; d_call: .; cdr3_nt: TGTGCCAGCAGTTACTCGACTCAGCTGCTTACGAACACTGAAGCTTTCTTT; cdr3_aa: CASSYSTQLLTNTEAFF
clone_size: once; j_call: TRBJ1-4; v_call: TRBV19; d_call: .; cdr3_nt: TGTGCCAGTAGTATAGGGGCCACAGGGACGAGTAGTAATGAAAAACTGTTTTTT; cdr3_aa: CASSIGATGTSSNEKLFF
clone_size: .; j_call: TRBJ2-7; v_call: TRBV20-1; d_call: .; cdr3_nt: TGCAGTGCTAGAGATCTTCAGGACAGACTTTCCTACGAGCAGTACTTC; cdr3_aa: CSARDLQDRLSYEQYF
clone_size: many; j_call: TRBJ2-5; v_call: TRBV6-1; d_call: TRBD2; cdr3_nt: TGTGCCAGCAGACTAGCGGGAGGAGGCGAGACCCAGTACTTC; cdr3_aa: CASRLAGGGETQYF
clone_size: few; j_call: TRBJ2-3; v_call: TRBV2; d_call: TRBD2; cdr3_nt: TGTGCCAGCAGATGGGACTATCCAGGGGATACGCAGTATTTT; cdr3_aa: CASRWDYPGDTQYF
clone_size: few; j_call: TRBJ2-7; v_call: TRBV27; d_call: TRBD2; cdr3_nt: TGTGCCAGCAGTTTACGGGAGGGCCACGAGCAGTACTTC; cdr3_aa: CASSLREGHEQYF
clone_size: few; j_call: TRBJ1-1; v_call: TRBV14; d_call: TRBD1; cdr3_nt: TGTGCCAGCAGCCAACTACCGGACAGGCCGAACACTGAAGCTTTCTTT; cdr3_aa: CASSQLPDRPNTEAFF